This T cell receptor beta chain appears in the sequencing data of a study of regulatory T cells in long-lasting Graves disease. Time point described: newly diagnosed GD, antithyroid drugs for less than 3 months. The TCR library used RNA extracted from PBMCs. The CDR3 consists of 15 residues. Trimming pared 1 base from V and 1 base from J, leaving 8 bases between. Germline V gene sequence: CDR1 SGHAT, CDR2 FQNNGV. Arm-PCR of CDR3 regions with iRepertoire HTBI primers generated TCR beta libraries. Per the original methods: Looking across samples, the authors found under 70 TRBV and 14 TRBJ segments. TCRdb analysed the multiplex PCR reads with MiXCR anew, one entry per CDR3 protein. In this record, the V and J calls reflect TCRdb's handling and not the investigators' own analysis. The profile shows fewer than 650,000 distinct CDR3 sequences, roughly a sixth of them singletons. This sample also appeared in a second study, on T cells in Graves' hyperthyroidism and ophthalmopathy.

The chain employs TRBV11-2 and TRBJ2-1; D not certain. This TCR derives from a man in his late teens or twenties with Graves disease. The sequencing used peripheral blood mononuclear cells (PBMCs), collected at new diagnosis, from a patient treated with antithyroid drugs. CDR3 sequence: CASSLAPRSYNEQFF. Written as DNA, the CDR3 is TGTGCCAGCAGCTTAGCCCCGAGATCCTACAATGAGCAGTTCTTC.